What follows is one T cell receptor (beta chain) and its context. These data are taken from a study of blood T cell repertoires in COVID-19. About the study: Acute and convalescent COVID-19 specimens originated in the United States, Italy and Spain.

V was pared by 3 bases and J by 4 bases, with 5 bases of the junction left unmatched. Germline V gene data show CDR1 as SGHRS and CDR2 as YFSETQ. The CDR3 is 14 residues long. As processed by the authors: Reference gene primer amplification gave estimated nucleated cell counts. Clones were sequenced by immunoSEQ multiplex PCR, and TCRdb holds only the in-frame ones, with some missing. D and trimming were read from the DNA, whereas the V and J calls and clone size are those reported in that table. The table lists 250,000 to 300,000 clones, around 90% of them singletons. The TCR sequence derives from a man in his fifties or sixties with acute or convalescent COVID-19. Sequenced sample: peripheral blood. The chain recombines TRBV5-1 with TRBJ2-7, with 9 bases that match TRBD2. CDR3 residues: CASSSSGATYEQYF. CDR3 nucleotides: TGCGCCAGCAGCTCTAGCGGGGCCACTTACGAGCAGTACTTC. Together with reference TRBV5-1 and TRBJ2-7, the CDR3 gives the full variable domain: KAGVTQTPRYLIKTRGQQVTLSCSPISGHRSVSWYQQTPGQGLQFLFEYFSETQRNKGNFPGRFSGRQFSNSRSEMNVSTLELGDSALYLCASSSSGATYEQYFGPGTRLTVT.